What follows are 5 T cell receptor beta chains derived from one specimen sequenced in a study of shared clonotypes between healthy human individuals. Only in-frame clones appear in the TCRdb table, and some are missing; sequencing was by immunoSEQ multiplex PCR. The table records roughly 1,000,000 clones, around three quarters of them present only once. The sequenced sample was memory CD4+ T cells from PBMCs. This sample's subset: CD45RA-negative fraction. These receptors were taken from a man aged 18 to 29 in good health. Some clones in this sample may be carry-over from other donors' samples.

Comments on this clone: Other DNA sequences within the sample encode an identical CDR3. CDR3 DNA sequence: TGCAGTGCCCGGGACACTGAAGCTTTCTTT. It yields the protein CSARDTEAFF. The rearrangement links TRBV20-1 to TRBJ1-1, with unresolved D. This CDR3 has 10 amino acids. Deletions cut 6 bases from V and 3 bases from J, with 5 bases between. The germline CDR1 and CDR2 sequences are DFQATT and SNEGSKA (reference sequence).

This chain uses TRBV7-9 with TRBJ2-3, with a weak D call TRBD2 (5 bases). The V gene's germline CDR1 is SEHNR and CDR2 FQNEAQ (reference sequence). V was shortened by 8 bases and J by 0 bases, with 18 bases between the two germline ends. This CDR3 is 16 amino acids long. CDR3 coding DNA: TGTGCCAGCCCCACGGCGGAGCGGCCGAGCACAGATACGCAGTATTTT. Its translation is CASPTAERPSTDTQYF.

This clone is medium-sized by share. The chain links TRBV29-1 to TRBJ1-1, with unresolved D. This CDR3 has 15 amino acids. Per germline, CDR1 SQVTM and CDR2 ANQGSEA. The V and J ends lost 7 bases and 0 bases respectively, with 18 bases between them. CDR3 nucleotides: TGCAGCGCCTCTGCGGGGTGGGCCATGAACACTGAAGCTTTCTTT. Translation gives CSASAGWAMNTEAFF.

The gene calls are TRBV4-1 and TRBJ2-5; TRBD2 is a possible D gene (6 bases). The CDR3 extends over 14 amino acids. V shed 8 bases and J shed 1 base, with 14 bases lying between them. Germline loops: CDR1 MGHRA, CDR2 YSYEKL. The CDR3 DNA sequence: TGCGCCAGCGGGCGGCAGGAGGGCCAAGAGACCCAGTACTTC. Its translation is CASGRQEGQETQYF.

CDR3 amino acids: CASSSDRASYEQYF. Written as DNA, the CDR3 is TGTGCCAGCAGTTCTGACAGGGCCTCCTACGAGCAGTACTTC. V gene TRBV6-4 combines with J gene TRBJ2-7; the match to TRBD1 covers 7 bases. The CDR3 length is 14 residues. From germline, CDR1 is MRHNA and CDR2 SNTAGT. V shed 5 bases, J shed 0 bases, and the junction held 4 bases outside the gene matches.